The 25 T cell receptor beta chains listed next were all sequenced from one sample in a study of beta chain features in type 1 diabetes. Of the isolated RNA, all was reverse transcribed, and so the sequenced material was expressed TCRB transcripts. Assay used: immunoSEQ multiplex PCR; TCRdb lists only in-frame clones, some missing. In the table there are a few hundred thousand clones, around a quarter of which are singletons. Sequenced: central memory CD4+ T cells from blood. These receptors all come from a man in his thirties or forties in good health.

This clone was seen only a few times. The chain combines TRBV7-9 with TRBJ2-1, with D perhaps matching TRBD2 (6 bases). The germline gives CDR1 SEHNR, CDR2 FQNEAQ (reference sequence). Trimming removed 3 bases from V and 4 bases from J, with 16 bases in between. CDR3 length: 16 amino acids. This CDR3 reads CASSFERLGGYNEQFF. In DNA form, the CDR3 reads TGTGCCAGCAGCTTCGAAAGACTAGGAGGTTACAATGAGCAGTTCTTC.

This clone was recorded a few times. The CDR3 protein is CASSLTSGRAGNTQYF. The CDR3 DNA follows: TGTGCCAGCAGCTTAACCAGCGGGAGGGCCGGGAATACGCAGTATTTT. The chain joins TRBV7-2 to TRBJ2-3; 10 positions agree with TRBD2. Germline V gene lookup returns CDR1 SGHTA and CDR2 FQGNSA. V shed 2 bases and J 7 bases; nucleotides not matched to a gene: 9. CDR3 size: 16 residues.

This clone turned up a few times. In the same sample, other DNA sequences code for this CDR3. The chain carries TRBV14 and TRBJ2-4; D is uncertain. V was clipped by 0 bases and J by 9 bases, with 9 bases between them. CDR3 length equals 13 residues. CDR1 is SGHDN, CDR2 FVKESK, per germline. Here the CDR3 reads CASSQDVSSIQYF. The CDR3 nucleotides read TGTGCCAGCAGCCAAGATGTGAGCTCCATTCAGTACTTC.

In this sample, this clone turned up a few times. The V gene is TRBV21-1, the J gene TRBJ2-1; the table's D call of TRBD1 was not tested on the DNA. TRBV21-1 is a pseudogene locus. The CDR3 covers 17 residues. This chain's CDR3 is CASSNEQGMSSYNEQFF. Written as DNA, the CDR3 is TGTGCCAGCAGTAACGAACAGGGGATGAGCTCCTACAATGAGCAGTTCTTC.

The chain couples TRBV7-2 to TRBJ2-7; D is unresolved. This CDR3 contains 13 residues. Trimming shortened V by 2 bases and J by 3 bases, and 8 bases separated the two germline ends. The germline CDR1 and CDR2 sequences are SGHTA and FQGNSA. The CDR3 bases are TGTGCCAGCAGCTTAAGGTCCCTCTACGAGCAGTACTTC. Translated: CASSLRSLYEQYF.

In this sample, this clone turned up a few times. V and J are TRBV7-2 and TRBJ2-1; TRBD2 aligns across 10 bases. The V and J ends lost 5 bases and 5 bases, in that order; junction bases with no gene match: 9. In germline, CDR1 is SGHTA, CDR2 FQGNSA. The CDR3 totals 16 residues. Written as DNA, the CDR3 is TGTGCCAGCAGCCCCTTCCTAGCGGGAGAGAACAATGAGCAGTTCTTC. This gives the protein CASSPFLAGENNEQFF.

This clone was observed a handful of times. The V and J genes are TRBV29-1 and TRBJ1-5; D remains unclear. V shed 4 bases and J shed 4 bases, with 11 bases lying between them. CDR3 size: 13 residues. Germline assignment: CDR1 SQVTM and CDR2 ANQGSEA. In DNA, the CDR3 is TGCAGCGTTGCCTTGGGCAGGAATCAGCCCCAGCATTTT. Its protein is CSVALGRNQPQHF.

A few counts support this clone. The chain joins TRBV30 to TRBJ1-1; TRBD1 might be the D (5 bases). V lost 3 bases, J lost 10 bases, and 18 bases lay in between. The germline gives CDR1 GTSNPN, CDR2 SVGIG (reference sequence). The CDR3 has 13 amino acids. CDR3 sequence (DNA): TGTGCCTGGAGGTTACAGGCATCGGGGCGAGCTTTCTTT. Translating gives CAWRLQASGRAFF.

As regards this clone: One base separates it from a far larger clone, so it is likely a read error. The CDR3 spells CATATVSNTEAFF. As DNA, the CDR3 is TGTGCCACCGCGACAGTGTCGAACACTGAAGCTTTCTTT. The gene calls are TRBV6-5 and TRBJ1-1, with D possibly TRBD1 on 5 matching bases. V was shortened by 10 bases and J by 1 base, with 13 bases between the two germline ends. Germline V gene lookup returns CDR1 MNHEY and CDR2 SVGAGI. The CDR3 extends over 13 amino acids.

Points on this clone: A far larger clone is a single base away, which makes a read error likely. The chain links TRBV2 to TRBJ1-1; 9 bases agree with TRBD1. The CDR3 is 13 amino acids. Germline V lookup: CDR1 SNHLY, CDR2 FYNNEI. Losses at the gene ends were 6 bases for V and 1 base for J; bases not matched to a gene: 0. As DNA, the CDR3 is TGTGCCAGCAGGGACAGGGGGAACACTGAAGCTTTCTTT. Its translation is CASRDRGNTEAFF. Together with reference TRBV2 and TRBJ1-1, the CDR3 gives the full variable domain: EPEVTQTPSHQVTQMGQEVILRCVPISNHLYFYWYRQILGQKVEFLVSFYNNEISEKSEIFDDQFSVERPDGSNFTLKIRSTKLEDSAMYFCASRDRGNTEAFFGQGTRLTVV.

CDR3 nucleotides: TGTGCCAGCAGGGAGGGAGGGGCCCCAGATACGCAGTATTTT. Translation: CASREGGAPDTQYF. The chain uses TRBV6-1 and TRBJ2-3; 7 nucleotides agree with TRBD2. This CDR3 spans 14 amino acids. Germline trimming cut 6 bases from V and 4 bases from J; bases unmatched to any gene: 7. Germline V CDR1 and CDR2: MNHNS, SASEGT.

This chain uses TRBV28 with TRBJ2-1; a weak D match, TRBD2 (6 bases). The CDR3 is 15 residues long. V lost 3 bases and J lost 10, with 19 bases in between. Germline V CDR1 and CDR2: MDHEN, SYDVKM. CDR3 nucleotide sequence: TGTGCCAGCAGTTTCTCCGGGACTCTTACCTTCGAGCAGTTCTTC. This encodes CASSFSGTLTFEQFF.

This clone has just a few counts. J is TRBJ2-7 and V is TRBV18; 10 bases are shared with TRBD1. Looked up from germline, CDR1 is KGHSH and CDR2 is LQKENI. Germline trimming cut 6 bases from V and 2 bases from J; bases unmatched to any gene: 7. This CDR3 is built from 15 residues. CDR3 residues: CASSPGGTGAYEQYF. The CDR3 DNA follows: TGTGCCAGCTCGCCAGGAGGGACAGGGGCCTACGAGCAGTACTTC.

This clone was seen a handful of times. The gene calls are TRBV6-5 and TRBJ2-7; either TRBD1 or TRBD2 may fit D (6 bases each). V gave up 2 bases and J gave up 6 bases, with 14 bases separating them. The CDR3 runs 14 residues. CDR1 MNHEY and CDR2 SVGAGI come from the germline V gene. The CDR3 DNA sequence: TGTGCCAGCAGTTACAGTACAGGGAGGACCGAGCAGTACTTC. Translating gives CASSYSTGRTEQYF.

This clone turned up a few times. The chain joins TRBV29-1 to TRBJ1-2; the D is unclear. Trimming took off 0 bases at V and 0 bases at J, with 20 bases between the two ends. The CDR3 covers 18 residues. Germline V gene sequence: CDR1 SQVTM, CDR2 ANQGSEA. CDR3 in amino acids: CSVEDLRVAGSSNYGYTF. Here the CDR3 DNA reads TGCAGCGTTGAAGATTTGCGGGTGGCGGGCAGTTCTAACTATGGCTACACCTTC.

A note on this clone: This specimen includes other DNA sequences encoding the same CDR3. This chain joins TRBV5-1 and TRBJ1-1; D ambiguous. The CDR3 contains 13 residues. The germline gives CDR1 SGHRS, CDR2 YFSETQ. The V end was cut by 1 base, the J end by 3 bases, with 7 bases between. Written as DNA, the CDR3 is TGCGCCAGCAGCTTGAGGTCCGACACTGAAGCTTTCTTT. It yields the protein CASSLRSDTEAFF. Complete variable domain (other parts from reference TRBV5-1 and TRBJ1-1): KAGVTQTPRYLIKTRGQQVTLSCSPISGHRSVSWYQQTPGQGLQFLFEYFSETQRNKGNFPGRFSGRQFSNSRSEMNVSTLELGDSALYLCASSLRSDTEAFFGQGTRLTVV.

V usage is TRBV7-2 and J usage is TRBJ2-5; 9 bases match TRBD2. This CDR3 comprises 15 residues. Germline CDR1 is SGHTA and CDR2 is FQGNSA. V shed 1 base and J 5 bases; nucleotides not matched to a gene: 5. This chain's CDR3 is CASSLGGRAQETQYF. The CDR3 bases are TGTGCCAGCAGCTTAGGCGGGAGGGCCCAGGAGACCCAGTACTTC. Together with reference TRBV7-2 and TRBJ2-5, the CDR3 gives the full variable domain: GAGVSQSPSNKVTEKGKDVELRCDPISGHTALYWYRQSLGQGLEFLIYFQGNSAPDKSGLPSDRFSAERTGGSVSTLTIQRTQQEDSAVYLCASSLGGRAQETQYFGPGTRLLVL.

This clone came up a few times. The V and J genes are TRBV11-3 and TRBJ2-1; D remains ambiguous. Germline loops: CDR1 SGHNT, CDR2 YENEEA. CDR3 length: 14 residues. The V end lost 2 bases, the J end lost 9 bases, and 14 bases lay between the germline ends. CDR3 DNA: TGTGCCAGCAGCTTATTTTGGTCGTCGGGTGAGCAGTTCTTC. Amino acid sequence: CASSLFWSSGEQFF.

The J gene is TRBJ2-3, the V gene TRBV5-4, with a weak D call TRBD2 (5 bases). V shed 0 bases and J shed 6 bases, with 11 bases lying between them. This CDR3 has 14 residues. Germline V lookup: CDR1 SGHNT, CDR2 YYREEE (reference sequence). CDR3 sequence reads: CASSLVDSVDTQYF. The CDR3 DNA reads as TGTGCCAGCAGCTTGGTAGATAGCGTCGATACGCAGTATTTT.

This clone was recorded only once. The chain has TRBV7-9 and TRBJ1-1; 7 bases map to TRBD1. Trimming at V came to 2 bases and at J to 5 bases, leaving 2 bases not matched to a gene. CDR3 length: 13 amino acids. CDR1 SEHNR and CDR2 FQNEAQ come from the germline V gene (reference sequence). The CDR3, as DNA: TGTGCCAGCAGCTTAACAGGGGCAACTGAAGCTTTCTTT. The encoded protein is CASSLTGATEAFF.

CDR3: CASSSDGTFNTGELFF. For the CDR3, the DNA is TGTGCCAGCAGTTCAGACGGGACTTTCAACACCGGGGAGCTGTTTTTT. This chain uses TRBV7-7 with TRBJ2-2; possible D gene TRBD2, 6 bases. The V gene lost 6 bases and the J gene lost 2 bases, with 16 bases spanning the gap. The CDR3 sequence is 16 residues long. CDR1 and CDR2 from the germline V gene are SSHAT and FNYEAQ (reference sequence). The whole variable domain, remainder taken from reference TRBV7-7 and TRBJ2-2, is GAGVSQSPRYKVTKRGQDVTLRCDPISSHATLYWYQQALGQGPEFLTYFNYEAQPDKSGLPSDRFSAERPEGSISTLTIQRTEQRDSAMYRCASSSDGTFNTGELFFGEGSRLTVL.

Notes on this clone: Within the sample, other DNA sequences also encode this same CDR3. The chain employs TRBV28 and TRBJ2-7, with D unresolved. CDR3 length: 12 amino acids. The germline gives CDR1 MDHEN, CDR2 SYDVKM. Trimming shortened V by 2 bases and J by 3 bases, and 5 bases separated the two germline ends. In DNA, the CDR3 is TGTGCCAGCAGTTTAGGTGACTACGAGCAGTACTTC. It translates to CASSLGDYEQYF.

This clone was found a few times. The J gene is TRBJ1-2, the V gene TRBV29-1; D not resolved. Per germline, CDR1 SQVTM and CDR2 ANQGSEA. The CDR3 runs 12 residues. Trimming cost V 4 bases and J 7 bases, with 13 bases left between them. The DNA of the CDR3 is TGCAGCGTTGGGGAACAATCGGGTGGCTACACCTTC. Its protein is CSVGEQSGGYTF.

This chain uses TRBV4-3 with TRBJ2-3; 9 bases are a match to TRBD2. The CDR3 is made up of 19 amino acids. CDR1 is LGHNA, CDR2 YSLEER, per germline. Trimming cost V 0 bases and J 4 bases; bases outside gene matches: 14. CDR3 loop: CASSQDASWSGGRADTQYF. In DNA form, the CDR3 reads TGCGCCAGCAGCCAAGATGCCTCCTGGAGCGGGGGGAGGGCAGATACGCAGTATTTT.

This chain connects TRBV14 to TRBJ2-5; TRBD1 is a possible D gene (5 bases). There are 14 residues in the CDR3. V lost 0 bases and J 4 bases, leaving 9 bases between the germline ends. Germline CDR1 reads SGHDN; CDR2 reads FVKESK. The CDR3 sequence: CASSQDAQGETQYF. In nucleotides, the CDR3 is TGTGCCAGCAGCCAAGACGCTCAGGGAGAGACCCAGTACTTC.